The clone carrying this TCR beta chain was found once. The antigen is unknown. Using immunoSEQ multiplex PCR, the repertoire was profiled, and TCRdb retains in-frame clones only, with some absent. Of 86,000 or so clones in the sample, around nine tenths were seen once. This record belongs to a study of T cell responses to AZD1222 COVID-19 vaccine. Study results and limitations: Spike-specific TCR depth and breadth grew after two AZD1222 doses. Repertoires were sampled only after the peak T cell response. Reports say nearly half of spike-specific TCRs go after unmutated variant regions.

CDR3 length: 12 amino acids. The V end was cut by 6 bases, the J end by 7 bases, with 12 bases between. Germline lookup yields CDR1 MDHEN and CDR2 SYDVKM. Sample: peripheral blood, taken on day 0 of MenACWY control vaccination. This TCR was recovered from an adult in good health. V usage is TRBV28 and J usage is TRBJ1-2; D remains unclear. CDR3 DNA sequence: TGTGCCAGCAGCAGGATATGGAGTGGCTACACCTTC. Protein: CASSRIWSGYTF.